This TCR beta chain was profiled in a study of blood T cell repertoires in COVID-19. As for the study in general: Sites in the United States, Italy and Spain provided acute and convalescent COVID-19 samples. Sources were T cells, B-cell-depleted T cells, or PBMCs; the material itself was cDNA or gDNA.

This CDR3 contains 13 residues. CDR1 is SGHTA, CDR2 FQGNSA, per germline. V was trimmed by 1 base and J by 6 bases, leaving 7 bases between them. Using immunoSEQ multiplex PCR, the repertoire was profiled, and TCRdb retains in-frame clones only, with some absent. The top ten clones hold 0.95% to 1.5% of a sample with 90,000 or so clones, 75% to 90% of them seen once. This sequence was found in an elderly man with active or convalescent COVID-19. Sequenced material: peripheral blood. The chain carries TRBV7-2 and TRBJ2-1; no clear D gene. The CDR3 spells CASSLGWLNEQFF. DNA of the CDR3: TGTGCCAGCAGCTTAGGGTGGCTCAATGAGCAGTTCTTC.